The sequence of this TCR beta chain was determined in a study of memory B cells and T cells in multiple sclerosis. V was pared by 8 bases and J by 2 bases, with 26 bases between. The CDR3 has 18 residues. Germline V gene sequence: CDR1 SNHLY, CDR2 FYNNEI. After stimulus-free culture, autoproliferating CFSE-dim and non-proliferating CFSE-high T cells were sequenced separately. 40 million to 50 million CFSE-labeled PBMCs were cultured about seven days unstimulated, then replicate wells were pooled. Notes on this clone: Its antigen is unidentified.

Generated by immunoSEQ multiplex PCR, the TCRdb table keeps only in-frame clones and is missing some. Found here are 9,000 to 15,000 clones, approximately 85% of them singletons; the top ten hold over 2.5%. The TCR comes from a human donor with multiple sclerosis. The chain is built from TRBV2 and TRBJ2-3, with D perhaps given as TRBD1 or TRBD2 (5 bases each). Input material: PBMCs from blood kept in culture. As DNA, the CDR3 is TGTGCCAGCGAAACAATAACAAATCGTCAGGGACCCACAGATACGCAGTATTTT. This codes for CASETITNRQGPTDTQYF.